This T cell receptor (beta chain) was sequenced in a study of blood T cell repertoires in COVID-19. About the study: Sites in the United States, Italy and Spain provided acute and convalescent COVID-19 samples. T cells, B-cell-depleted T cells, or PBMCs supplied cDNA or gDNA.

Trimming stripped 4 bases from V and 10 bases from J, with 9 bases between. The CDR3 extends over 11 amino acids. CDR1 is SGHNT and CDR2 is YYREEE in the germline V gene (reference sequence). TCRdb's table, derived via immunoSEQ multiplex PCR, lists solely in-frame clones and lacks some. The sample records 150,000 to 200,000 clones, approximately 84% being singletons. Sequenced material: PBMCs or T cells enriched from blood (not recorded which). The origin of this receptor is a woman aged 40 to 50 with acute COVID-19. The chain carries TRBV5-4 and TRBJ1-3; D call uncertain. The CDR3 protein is CASSRGETIYF. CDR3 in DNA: TGTGCCAGCAGCCGGGGAGAGACCATATATTTT.